This record looks at one T cell receptor (beta chain) sequence and its context. Germline V CDR1 and CDR2: GTSNPN, SVGIG (reference sequence). J was trimmed by 2 bases and V by 7 bases; bases with no gene match: 3. The CDR3 spans 12 residues. The data originate from a study of OX40 agonist ivuxolimab in advanced cancers. The assay was immunoSEQ multiplex PCR, and TCRdb's table has in-frame clones only and misses some. The profile covers under 60,000 clones, with roughly 86% appearing a single time and around 10% taken by the ten largest. This TCR was recovered from an adult with an advanced solid tumor such as melanoma, head and neck, liver or kidney cancer. The chain has TRBV30 and TRBJ2-3; 7 nucleotides line up with TRBD2. The sample here was CD4+ or CD8+ T cells sorted from blood, taken in a trial of the OX40 agonist ivuxolimab. CDR3 DNA: TGTGCCTTTAGCGGGTTCACAGATACGCAGTATTTT. The encoded protein is CAFSGFTDTQYF.